The 2 T cell receptor beta chains given below trace back to one sample, sequenced in a study of blood T cell repertoires in COVID-19. Repertoires were generated with immunoSEQ multiplex PCR, while TCRdb's copy carries only in-frame clones and drops some. The sample carries 200,000 to 250,000 clones, about 81% recorded once. Sequencing was performed on peripheral blood. These receptors came from an elderly woman with COVID-19, enrolled during active disease.

This clone was picked up a small number of times. This chain uses TRBV5-1 with TRBJ2-5; maybe TRBD2 (7 bases). The V gene's germline CDR1 is SGHRS and CDR2 YFSETQ. This CDR3 spans 15 amino acids. Trimming cost V 4 bases and J 3 bases, with 16 bases left between them. The DNA for the CDR3 is TGCGCCAGCAGCCAGGCCGGGGGGCGCGAAGAGACCCAGTACTTC. It is translated as CASSQAGGREETQYF.

This chain uses TRBV5-1 with TRBJ1-4, with 10 bases aligning to TRBD1. V shed 4 bases, J shed 0 bases, and the junction held 9 bases outside the gene matches. Germline V gene sequence: CDR1 SGHRS, CDR2 YFSETQ. The CDR3 has 18 amino acids. CDR3 nucleotides: TGCGCCAGCAGCCCCGGACAGGGGGGATTTGCAACTAATGAAAAACTGTTTTTT. It is translated as CASSPGQGGFATNEKLFF. Looking up the rest from reference TRBV5-1 and TRBJ1-4 gives the full variable domain: KAGVTQTPRYLIKTRGQQVTLSCSPISGHRSVSWYQQTPGQGLQFLFEYFSETQRNKGNFPGRFSGRQFSNSRSEMNVSTLELGDSALYLCASSPGQGGFATNEKLFFGSGTQLSVL.